Each of the 16 T cell receptor beta chains below was sequenced from the same sample in a study of blood T cells in healthy people across ages (dated by TCRdb to 2014 to 2015). Library construction relied on 5' RACE. A second roughly 7 to 12 cycle PCR used a sample-barcoded 5' primer and a J-beta primer mix. TCRdb reworked the public reads: Q25 trimming with fastp, MiXCR clone assembly, productive beta chains retained. Each entry merges the rows of one CDR3 protein and shows their most common DNA and genes. This sample has 1.8 million or so distinct CDR3 sequences in its table, and approximately 39% of those were observed once. 23% of the sample comes from the top ten. Input material: blood. The source is a human donor in good health.

The rearrangement joins TRBV12-3 or TRBV12-4 to TRBJ2-7; D is undetermined. Trimming took off 3 bases at V and 4 bases at J, with 10 bases between the two ends. This CDR3 is 13 amino acids long. CDR3 protein: CASSFRISYEQYF. The DNA of the CDR3 is TGTGCCAGCAGTTTCAGAATATCTTACGAGCAGTACTTC.

The table lists this clonotype with a few counts. This chain joins TRBV20-1 and TRBJ1-5, with 9 bases lining up with TRBD1. With 3 bases clipped from V and 3 bases from J, the junction kept 9 bases outside the gene matches. CDR3 size: 16 residues. Germline lookup yields CDR1 DFQATT and CDR2 SNEGSKA (reference sequence). The chain's CDR3 is CSARPTGGTYNQPQHF. In DNA, the CDR3 is TGCAGTGCTAGGCCCACAGGGGGCACTTACAATCAGCCCCAGCATTTT.

The chain employs TRBV6-1 and TRBJ2-3; 7 positions agree with TRBD1. The CDR3 totals 15 residues. J lost 4 bases, V lost 3 bases, and 7 bases had no gene match. Looked up from germline, CDR1 is MNHNS and CDR2 is SASEGT. The CDR3, as DNA: TGTGCCAGCAGTGATTTGACAGGGTCACCAGATACGCAGTATTTT. It translates to CASSDLTGSPDTQYF.

The chain uses TRBV5-6 and TRBJ2-5; no reliable D call. This CDR3 spans 16 amino acids. The germline V and J ends were trimmed by 0 bases and 2 bases, with 14 bases remaining between them. Germline assignment: CDR1 SGHDT and CDR2 YYEEEE. CDR3 DNA: TGTGCCAGCAGCTTGGTGCCATCCACGCCACAAGAGACCCAGTACTTC. Translation gives CASSLVPSTPQETQYF. Full variable domain (missing parts from reference TRBV5-6 and TRBJ2-5): DAGVTQSPTHLIKTRGQQVTLRCSPKSGHDTVSWYQQALGQGPQFIFQYYEEEERQRGNFPDRFSGHQFPNYSSELNVNALLLGDSALYLCASSLVPSTPQETQYFGPGTRLLVL.

This chain links TRBV6-2 or TRBV6-3 with TRBJ1-5; 9 bases agree with TRBD1. This CDR3 spans 13 amino acids. V lost 8 bases, J lost 6 bases, and 5 bases stayed unmatched. Per the germline V gene, CDR1 is MNHEY and CDR2 is SVGEGT. The CDR3 DNA is TGTGCCAGCGACGGGACAGGGATTCAGCCCCAGCATTTT. It translates to CASDGTGIQPQHF.

This clonotype was seen a handful of times. This sequence joins TRBV7-9 and TRBJ2-5; 8 bases fit TRBD1. Trimming at V came to 5 bases and at J to 2 bases, leaving 13 bases not matched to a gene. Germline-derived CDR1 and CDR2 are SEHNR and FQNEAQ (reference sequence). The CDR3 consists of 17 residues. CDR3 region: CASSPRPTGEDQETQYF. The CDR3 region has the DNA TGTGCCAGCAGCCCACGACCGACAGGGGAGGATCAAGAGACCCAGTACTTC.

The chain joins TRBV20-1 to TRBJ1-1; a weak D match, TRBD1 (6 bases). Germline CDR1 reads DFQATT; CDR2 reads SNEGSKA (reference sequence). V lost 1 base and J 0 bases, leaving 12 bases between the germline ends. This CDR3 is 15 amino acids long. The CDR3 nucleotides read TGCAGTGCTAGAGTAGAAGGGGGGGTGAACACTGAAGCTTTCTTT. Residues: CSARVEGGVNTEAFF.

CDR3 in DNA: TGCGCCAGCAGCCAAGTCGGACCCGTAGAGACCCAGTACTTC. It specifies CASSQVGPVETQYF. The J gene is TRBJ2-5, the V gene TRBV4-1; D is uncertain. Germline values: CDR1 MGHRA, CDR2 YSYEKL. The germline V and J ends were trimmed by 1 base and 4 bases, with 10 bases remaining between them. The CDR3 is 14 amino acids.

The chain combines TRBV11-1 with TRBJ1-6, with D unresolved. The V end was cut by 3 bases, the J end by 6 bases, with 15 bases between. In germline, CDR1 is SGHAT, CDR2 FQDESV (reference sequence). The CDR3 sequence is 16 residues long. In DNA form, the CDR3 reads TGTGCCAGCAGCTTGACAAGTCCGCCGGGTAATTCACCCCTCCACTTT. Translated, it gives CASSLTSPPGNSPLHF.

The chain links TRBV7-8 to TRBJ2-5, with D perhaps TRBD1 (8 bases). In germline, CDR1 is SGHVS, CDR2 FQNEAQ. CDR3 length: 16 amino acids. V was pared by 4 bases and J by 11 bases, with 26 bases between. The CDR3 DNA reads as TGTGCCAGCAGCTCCGACAGGGGAGGGGACCTGATGGTTCAGTACTTC. It translates to CASSSDRGGDLMVQYF. Together with reference TRBV7-8 and TRBJ2-5, the CDR3 gives the full variable domain: GAGVSQSPRYKVAKRGQDVALRCDPISGHVSLFWYQQALGQGPEFLTYFQNEAQLDKSGLPSDRFFAERPEGSVSTLKIQRTQQEDSAVYLCASSSDRGGDLMVQYFGPGTRLLVL.

This sequence joins TRBV15 and TRBJ2-7; D gene ambiguous. The germline V and J ends were trimmed by 4 bases and 0 bases, with 13 bases remaining between them. This CDR3 is 15 amino acids long. The germline V gene encodes CDR1 LNHNV and CDR2 YYDKDF (reference sequence). The CDR3 sequence: CATSTARAASYEQYF. In DNA form, the CDR3 reads TGTGCCACCAGCACGGCGCGAGCCGCCTCCTACGAGCAGTACTTC. Using reference TRBV15 and TRBJ2-7 for the parts outside the CDR3, the full variable domain is DAMVIQNPRYQVTQFGKPVTLSCSQTLNHNVMYWYQQKSSQAPKLLFHYYDKDFNNEADTPDNFQSRRPNTSFCFLDIRSPGLGDTAMYLCATSTARAASYEQYFGPGTRLTVT.

V is TRBV4-1 and J is TRBJ2-7, with TRBD1 matching over 9 bases. The CDR3 covers 17 residues. Germline lookup yields CDR1 MGHRA and CDR2 YSYEKL. Germline trimming cut 1 base from V and 2 bases from J; bases unmatched to any gene: 9. The CDR3 loop reads CASSQVFRQGGTYEQYF. CDR3 DNA sequence: TGCGCCAGCAGCCAAGTTTTCAGACAGGGGGGAACCTACGAGCAGTACTTC.

This clonotype was counted between two and nine times. V is TRBV20-1 and J is TRBJ2-5, with D unclear. The CDR3 totals 14 residues. Per germline, CDR1 DFQATT and CDR2 SNEGSKA (reference sequence). Between the trimmed V and J ends, which lost 0 bases and 0 bases, there was a span of 8 bases. CDR3 sequence reads: CSARDSVYQETQYF. The CDR3 DNA reads as TGCAGTGCTAGAGATTCAGTGTACCAAGAGACCCAGTACTTC.

This clonotype occurred a few times. The V gene is TRBV7-2, the J gene TRBJ2-1, with a possible D match to TRBD2 (6 bases). In germline, CDR1 is SGHTA, CDR2 FQGNSA. There are 15 residues in the CDR3. V was clipped by 10 bases and J by 1 base, with 17 bases between them. CDR3 coding DNA: TGTGCCACCAAGTACGGAGGGACGTCCTACAATGAGCAGTTCTTC. This gives the protein CATKYGGTSYNEQFF.

This clonotype was seen many times. The rearrangement links TRBV20-1 to TRBJ2-3; 9 positions agree with TRBD1. Trimming took 6 bases from V and 6 from J; bases not matched to a gene: 13. The CDR3 is 15 residues long. CDR1 and CDR2 from the germline V gene are DFQATT and SNEGSKA (reference sequence). CDR3 nucleotide sequence: TGCAGTGCGGAGGACGGACAGGGGTCGGCGGATACGCAGTATTTT. Amino acids: CSAEDGQGSADTQYF.

For the CDR3, the DNA is TGCGCCAGCAGCCAGAGAACCGGGACGGGCCACGAGCAGTACTTC. It codes for CASSQRTGTGHEQYF. The chain couples TRBV4-1 to TRBJ2-7; D is tentatively TRBD1 or TRBD2 (5 bases each). Germline values: CDR1 MGHRA, CDR2 YSYEKL. V gave up 3 bases and J gave up 5 bases, with 17 bases separating them. The length of the CDR3 is 15 residues.